The next 9 T cell receptor beta chains were all read from a single sample in a study of OX40 agonist ivuxolimab in advanced cancers. Sequenced by immunoSEQ multiplex PCR; TCRdb stores in-frame clones only, minus some. The data hold about 50,000 clones, with over 75% observed a single time. Sequencing used CD4+ or CD8+ T cells sorted from blood, obtained in a trial of the OX40 agonist ivuxolimab. Source of these receptors: an adult with an advanced solid tumor such as melanoma, head and neck, liver or kidney cancer.

The J gene is TRBJ1-2, the V gene TRBV9; no clear D. Trimming removed 0 bases at V and 3 bases at J, with 15 bases between. The CDR3 extends over 16 amino acids. CDR1 is SGDLS, CDR2 YYNGEE, per germline. CDR3 in DNA: TGTGCCAGCAGCGTAGTAGCCCCGAGCGAGGACTATGGCTACACCTTC. Encoded protein: CASSVVAPSEDYGYTF.

This clone came up once. The CDR3 bases are TGTGCCAGCAGCTCGCCCCAGGATTATAATTCACCCCTCCACTTT. Translated, it gives CASSSPQDYNSPLHF. This chain uses TRBV7-9 with TRBJ1-6; no definite D call. Germline CDR1 reads SEHNR; CDR2 reads FQNEAQ (reference sequence). This CDR3 region has 15 residues. With 4 bases removed from V and 4 bases from J, the gap between germline ends came to 11 bases.

The chain joins TRBV5-5 to TRBJ1-2, with 7 bases identical to TRBD1. CDR1 and CDR2 (germline): SGHKS, YYEKEE (reference sequence). This CDR3 has 17 residues. Losses at the gene ends were 2 bases for V and 2 bases for J; bases not matched to a gene: 12. This CDR3 reads CASSFPADRPSNYGYTF. DNA of the CDR3: TGTGCCAGCAGCTTCCCCGCGGACAGGCCCTCGAACTATGGCTACACCTTC. The full variable domain, completed using reference TRBV5-5 and TRBJ1-2, is DAGVTQSPTHLIKTRGQQVTLRCSPISGHKSVSWYQQVLGQGPQFIFQYYEKEERGRGNFPDRFSARQFPNYSSELNVNALLLGDSALYLCASSFPADRPSNYGYTFGSGTRLTVV.

The chain uses TRBV19 and TRBJ2-1; 9 bases align to TRBD2. Germline V gene lookup returns CDR1 LNHDA and CDR2 SQIVND (reference sequence). With 0 bases clipped from V and 2 bases from J, the junction kept 2 bases outside the gene matches. The CDR3 contains 16 residues. The CDR3: CASSIDAGGPYNEQFF. CDR3 sequence (DNA): TGTGCCAGTAGTATAGATGCGGGAGGGCCCTACAATGAGCAGTTCTTC.

By its share, this clone is medium-sized (0.01 to 0.1%). The rearrangement links TRBV29-1 to TRBJ2-1; 8 positions match TRBD2. Germline V lookup: CDR1 SQVTM, CDR2 ANQGSEA. V lost 4 bases, J lost 8 bases, and 7 bases stayed unmatched. The CDR3 has 13 amino acids. The DNA of the CDR3 is TGCAGCGTTGGTACTAGCGGCGTCTATGAGCAGTTCTTC. Protein product: CSVGTSGVYEQFF.

This clone was observed a few times. J is TRBJ2-7 and V is TRBV27; TRBD1 matches at 7 bases. CDR3 length: 14 amino acids. Germline V CDR1 and CDR2: MNHEY, SMNVEV (reference sequence). Losses at the gene ends were 5 bases for V and 6 bases for J; bases not matched to a gene: 10. The CDR3 sequence: CASSPARTGGEQYV. The CDR3 DNA reads as TGTGCCAGCAGTCCCGCCCGGACAGGAGGCGAGCAGTACGTC.

The chain couples TRBV5-6 to TRBJ2-7, with no clear D. Germline V CDR1 and CDR2: SGHDT, YYEEEE. The CDR3 is made up of 14 amino acids. The V gene lost 0 bases and the J gene lost 0 bases, with 7 bases spanning the gap. In DNA form, the CDR3 reads TGTGCCAGCAGCTTGGGTTTGAGCTCCTACGAGCAGTACGTC. It yields the protein CASSLGLSSYEQYV.

The V and J genes are TRBV6-6 and TRBJ2-3; D ambiguous. Trimming shortened V by 4 bases and J by 6 bases, and 8 bases separated the two germline ends. The CDR3 runs 12 residues. Looked up from germline, CDR1 is MNHNY and CDR2 is SVGAGI (reference sequence). DNA for the CDR3: TGTGCCAGCAGTTCCAAGGTGGATACGCAGTATTTT. As protein: CASSSKVDTQYF.

This chain uses TRBV14 with TRBJ2-1; D ambiguous. Germline lookup yields CDR1 SGHDN and CDR2 FVKESK. The CDR3 sequence is 13 residues long. V dropped 0 bases and J dropped 7 bases, with 7 bases sitting between them. The CDR3: CASSQEIANEQFF. CDR3 sequence (DNA): TGTGCCAGCAGCCAAGAAATAGCAAATGAGCAGTTCTTC.